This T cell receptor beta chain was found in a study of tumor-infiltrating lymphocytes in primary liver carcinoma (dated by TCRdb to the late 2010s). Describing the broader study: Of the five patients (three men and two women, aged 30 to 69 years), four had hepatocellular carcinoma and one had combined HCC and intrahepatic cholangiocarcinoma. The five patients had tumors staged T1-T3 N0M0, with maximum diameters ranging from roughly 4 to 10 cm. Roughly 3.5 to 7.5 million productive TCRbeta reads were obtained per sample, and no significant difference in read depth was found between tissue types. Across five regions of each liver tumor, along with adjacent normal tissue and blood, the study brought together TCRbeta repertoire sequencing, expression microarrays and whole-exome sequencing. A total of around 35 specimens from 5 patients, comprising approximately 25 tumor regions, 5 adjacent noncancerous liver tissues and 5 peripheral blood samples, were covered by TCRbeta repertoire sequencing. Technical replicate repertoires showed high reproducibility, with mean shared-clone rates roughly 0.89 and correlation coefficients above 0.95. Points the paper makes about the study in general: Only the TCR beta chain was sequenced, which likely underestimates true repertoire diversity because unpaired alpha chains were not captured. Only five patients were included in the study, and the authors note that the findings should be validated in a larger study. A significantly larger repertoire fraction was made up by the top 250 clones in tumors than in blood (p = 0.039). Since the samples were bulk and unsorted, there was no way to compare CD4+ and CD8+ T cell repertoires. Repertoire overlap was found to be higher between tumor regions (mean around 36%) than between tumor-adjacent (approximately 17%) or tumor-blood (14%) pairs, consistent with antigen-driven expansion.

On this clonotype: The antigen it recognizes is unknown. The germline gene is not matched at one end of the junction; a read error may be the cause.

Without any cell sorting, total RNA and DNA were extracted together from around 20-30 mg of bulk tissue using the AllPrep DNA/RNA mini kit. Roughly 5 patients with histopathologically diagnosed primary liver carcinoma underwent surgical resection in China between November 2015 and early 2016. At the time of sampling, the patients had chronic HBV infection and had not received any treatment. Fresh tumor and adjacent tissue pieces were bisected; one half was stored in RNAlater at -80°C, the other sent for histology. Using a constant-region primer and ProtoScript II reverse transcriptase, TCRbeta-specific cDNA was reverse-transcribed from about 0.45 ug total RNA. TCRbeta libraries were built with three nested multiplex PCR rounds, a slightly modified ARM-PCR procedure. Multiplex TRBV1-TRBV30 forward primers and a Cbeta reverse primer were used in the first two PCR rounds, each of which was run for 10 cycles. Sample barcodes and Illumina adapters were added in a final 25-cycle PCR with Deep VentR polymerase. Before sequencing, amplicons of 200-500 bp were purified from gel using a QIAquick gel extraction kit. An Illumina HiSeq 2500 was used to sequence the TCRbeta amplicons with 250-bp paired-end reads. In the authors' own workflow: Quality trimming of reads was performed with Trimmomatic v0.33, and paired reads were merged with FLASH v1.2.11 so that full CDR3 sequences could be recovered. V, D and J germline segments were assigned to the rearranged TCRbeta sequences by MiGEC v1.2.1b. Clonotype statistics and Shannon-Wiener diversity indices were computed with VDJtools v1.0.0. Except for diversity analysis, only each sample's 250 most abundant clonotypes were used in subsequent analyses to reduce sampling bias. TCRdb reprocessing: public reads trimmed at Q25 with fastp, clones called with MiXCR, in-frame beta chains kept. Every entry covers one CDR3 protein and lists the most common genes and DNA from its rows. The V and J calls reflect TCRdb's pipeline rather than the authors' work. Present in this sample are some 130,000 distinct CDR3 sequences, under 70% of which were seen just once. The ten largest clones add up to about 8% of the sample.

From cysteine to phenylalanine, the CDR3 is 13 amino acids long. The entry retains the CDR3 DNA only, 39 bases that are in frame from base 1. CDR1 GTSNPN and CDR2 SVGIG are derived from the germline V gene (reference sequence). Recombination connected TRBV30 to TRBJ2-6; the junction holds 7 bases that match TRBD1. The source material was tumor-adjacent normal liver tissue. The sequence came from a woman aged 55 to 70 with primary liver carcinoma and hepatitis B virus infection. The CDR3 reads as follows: CAWDRAGADVLTF. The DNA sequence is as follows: TGTGCCTGGGACAGGGCTGGGGCCGACGTCCTGACTTTC.